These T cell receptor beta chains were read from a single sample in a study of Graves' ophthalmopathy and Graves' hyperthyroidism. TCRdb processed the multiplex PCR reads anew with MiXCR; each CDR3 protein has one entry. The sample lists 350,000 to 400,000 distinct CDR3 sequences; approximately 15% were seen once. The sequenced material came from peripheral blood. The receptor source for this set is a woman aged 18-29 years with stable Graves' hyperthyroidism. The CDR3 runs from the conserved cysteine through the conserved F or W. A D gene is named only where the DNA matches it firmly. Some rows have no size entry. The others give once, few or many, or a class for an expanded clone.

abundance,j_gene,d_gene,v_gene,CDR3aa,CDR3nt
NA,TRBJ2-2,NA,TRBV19,CASRTRPGQLSGELFF,TGTGCCAGTAGGACACGACCGGGACAATTATCTGGGGAGCTGTTTTTT
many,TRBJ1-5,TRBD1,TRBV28,CASSLGAGGINQPQHF,TGTGCCAGCAGTTTAGGGGCAGGGGGAATCAATCAGCCCCAGCATTTT
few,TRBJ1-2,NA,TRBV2,CASRVGGMGDYGYTF,TGTGCCAGCAGGGTAGGGGGTATGGGGGACTATGGCTACACCTTC
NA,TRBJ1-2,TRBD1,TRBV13,CASSLSGTGYGYTF,TGTGCCAGCAGCTTATCCGGGACAGGTTATGGCTACACCTTC
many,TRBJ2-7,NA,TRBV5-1,CASSFRDRAYEQYF,TGCGCCAGCAGCTTTAGGGACCGCGCCTACGAGCAGTACTTC
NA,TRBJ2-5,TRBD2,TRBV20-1,CSARRLAGGKETQYF,TGCAGTGCTAGAAGACTAGCGGGGGGAAAAGAGACCCAGTACTTC
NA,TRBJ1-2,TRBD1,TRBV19,CASSQHQDRLDGYTF,TGTGCCAGTAGTCAACACCAGGACAGGCTTGATGGCTACACCTTC
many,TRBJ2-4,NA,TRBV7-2,CASSPPLAGAGGNIQYF,TGTGCCAGCAGCCCACCCCTGGCGGGGGCAGGGGGTAACATTCAGTACTTC
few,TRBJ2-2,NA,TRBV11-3,CASSLGFQGELFF,TGTGCCAGCAGCTTAGGCTTCCAGGGTGAGCTGTTTTTT
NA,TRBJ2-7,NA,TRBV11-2,CASSLDWGSYEQYF,TGTGCCAGCAGCTTAGATTGGGGGAGTTACGAGCAGTACTTC
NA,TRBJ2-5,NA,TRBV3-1,CASSQDLLFQETQYF,TGTGCCAGCAGCCAAGATCTTCTGTTTCAAGAGACCCAGTACTTC
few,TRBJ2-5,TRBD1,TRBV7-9,CASRPVGTGEETQYF,TGTGCCAGCAGACCGGTGGGGACAGGAGAAGAGACCCAGTACTTC
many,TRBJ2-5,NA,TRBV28,CASSLSGNSETQYF,TGTGCCAGCAGTTTATCAGGGAATTCGGAGACCCAGTACTTC
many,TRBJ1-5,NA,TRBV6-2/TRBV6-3,CASRGVTFEPQHF,TGTGCCAGCCGGGGGGTCACTTTTGAGCCCCAGCATTTT
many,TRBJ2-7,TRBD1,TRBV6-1,CASSLYRDRVYEQYF,TGTGCCAGCAGCCTCTACCGGGACAGGGTTTACGAGCAGTACTTC
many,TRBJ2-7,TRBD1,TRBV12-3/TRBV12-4,CASSLRTGSYEQYF,TGTGCCAGCAGTTTGAGGACAGGGTCATACGAGCAGTACTTC
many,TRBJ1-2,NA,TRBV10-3,CAIRPGEGSGYTF,TGTGCCATCAGACCCGGGGAGGGAAGCGGCTACACCTTC
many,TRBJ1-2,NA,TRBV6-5,CASSFVGGYGYTF,TGTGCCAGCAGCTTCGTGGGGGGTTATGGCTACACCTTC
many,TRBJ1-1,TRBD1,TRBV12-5,CASGLAGQGARWAFF,TGTGCTAGTGGTTTGGCGGGACAGGGGGCTAGGTGGGCTTTCTTT
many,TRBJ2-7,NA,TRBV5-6,CASNLGQHLSHEQYF,TGTGCCAGCAACCTCGGACAACACCTTTCTCACGAGCAGTACTTC
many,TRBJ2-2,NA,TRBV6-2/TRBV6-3,CASSYWTTTGELFF,TGTGCCAGCAGTTACTGGACGACCACCGGGGAGCTGTTTTTT
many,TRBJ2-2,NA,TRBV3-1,CASSPLTANTGELFF,TGTGCCAGCAGCCCCCTGACAGCGAACACCGGGGAGCTGTTTTTT
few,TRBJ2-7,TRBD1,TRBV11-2,CASSLGTGAATYEQYF,TGTGCCAGCAGCTTAGGGACAGGGGCTGCAACCTACGAGCAGTACTTC
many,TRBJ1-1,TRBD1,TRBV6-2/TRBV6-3,CASRDPGQGNTEAFF,TGTGCCAGCAGGGATCCGGGACAGGGAAACACTGAAGCTTTCTTT